The 22 T cell receptor beta chains in this list originate from one sample, sequenced in a study of glioma-infiltrating T cells. TCR alpha and beta CDR3 regions were amplified from RNA using iRepertoire nested multiplex PCR. TCRdb reprocessed the multiplex PCR reads with MiXCR, giving one entry per CDR3 protein. The data show about 400,000 distinct CDR3 sequences, about 40% seen once. The sample was glioma tissue, nonneoplastic brain tissue, or PBMCs (not recorded which). These receptors all stem from a human donor with low-grade glioma or glioblastoma, undergoing nonglioma brain surgery, or in good health (not recorded which).

This rearrangement joins TRBV20-1 to TRBJ2-7, with 10 bases lining up with TRBD1. J was trimmed by 3 bases and V by 4 bases; bases with no gene match: 3. Germline loops: CDR1 DFQATT, CDR2 SNEGSKA (reference sequence). The CDR3 runs 13 residues. The CDR3: CSATRTGGYEQYF. CDR3 sequence (DNA): TGCAGTGCTACTAGGACAGGGGGCTACGAGCAGTACTTC.

This clonotype was observed a few times. Just one base apart from a much larger clone, this may be a read error. The CDR3 does not close with the conserved phenylalanine or tryptophan, likely indicating a read error. J is TRBJ2-3 and V is TRBV6-1; D unresolved. Germline-derived CDR1 and CDR2 are MNHNS and SASEGT. The CDR3 spans 11 residues. CDR3 in DNA: TGTGCCACCAGTAACACAGATACGCAGTATTCT. Amino acid sequence: CATSNTDTQYS.

This clonotype was seen only a few times. The rearrangement joins TRBV6-2 or TRBV6-3 to TRBJ2-5, with 8 bases lining up with TRBD1. Looked up from germline, CDR1 is MNHEY and CDR2 is SVGEGT. V dropped 0 bases and J dropped 3; count of bases not matched to a gene: 9. The CDR3 spans 17 residues. The CDR3 region has the DNA TGTGCCAGCAGTTACTCTCCGGACAGGGAGGAAGAAGAGACCCAGTACTTC. Translated, it gives CASSYSPDREEEETQYF.

The table lists this clonotype with many counts. The chain recombines TRBV28 with TRBJ1-2; D gene uncertain. V was trimmed by 5 bases and J by 4 bases, leaving 11 bases between them. The CDR3 covers 13 residues. Per the germline V gene, CDR1 is MDHEN and CDR2 is SYDVKM. The CDR3 loop is CASSPRAGYGYTF. CDR3 DNA sequence: TGTGCCAGCAGTCCCCGGGCGGGCTATGGCTACACCTTC.

The table lists this clonotype with a few counts. At one of its ends the junction is not consistent with the germline gene, which may arise from a read error. The chain employs TRBV28 and TRBJ2-7; the D is unclear. The CDR3 contains 14 residues. Germline CDR1 reads MDHEN; CDR2 reads SYDVKM. The CDR3 region is CACSFPDPPYEQYF. The CDR3 coding sequence is TGTGCCTGCAGTTTCCCGGACCCCCCCTACGAGCAGTACTTC.

Many counts were recorded for this clonotype. The rearrangement links TRBV28 to TRBJ1-1, with no clear D. V was pared by 0 bases and J by 1 base, with 0 bases between. There are 12 residues in the CDR3. CDR1 MDHEN and CDR2 SYDVKM come from the germline V gene. The CDR3 loop reads CASSLWNTEAFF. The CDR3 DNA sequence: TGTGCCAGCAGTTTATGGAACACTGAAGCTTTCTTT.

CDR3 in amino acids: CSASRQSGANVLTF. The CDR3 DNA follows: TGCAGTGCTAGTAGGCAGTCTGGGGCCAACGTCCTGACTTTC. The V call is TRBV20-1, the J call TRBJ2-6; D unresolved. This CDR3 contains 14 residues. The V end lost 3 bases, the J end lost 1 base, and 7 bases lay between the germline ends. Germline CDR1 reads DFQATT; CDR2 reads SNEGSKA (reference sequence).

For this clonotype: The germline gene is not matched at one end of the junction; a read error may be the cause. The gene calls are TRBV7-2 and TRBJ2-7, with D perhaps matching TRBD2 (6 bases). The CDR3 runs 15 residues. The germline gives CDR1 SGHTA, CDR2 FQGNSA. The CDR3 region has the DNA TGTGCCAGCAGCTACTCTAGCGTAACGACCTACAAGCAGTACTTC. Translating it yields CASSYSSVTTYKQYF.

V is TRBV24-1 and J is TRBJ2-3; weak D call: TRBD2 (6 bases). The CDR3 runs 16 residues. V was shortened by 9 bases and J by 5 bases, with 23 bases between the two germline ends. Germline CDR1 KGHDR, CDR2 SFDVKD. CDR3 coding DNA: TGTGCCACCGCCGGGAGCTCCAGGACCGCGGGAGATACGCAGTATTTT. Amino acid sequence: CATAGSSRTAGDTQYF.

About this clonotype: The conserved final phenylalanine or tryptophan is absent from the CDR3, which likely points to a read error. This chain links TRBV4-2 with TRBJ1-2; possible D gene TRBD1, 6 bases. Germline values: CDR1 LGHNA, CDR2 YNFKEQ. This CDR3 spans 14 amino acids. Trimming shortened V by 4 bases and J by 4 bases, and 13 bases separated the two germline ends. This CDR3 reads CASSPRGGSYGYTL. The CDR3 nucleotides are TGTGCCAGCAGCCCACGAGGGGGTTCCTATGGCTACACCCTC.

The sample holds a few counts of this clonotype. V and J are TRBV7-2 and TRBJ1-6; the D is unclear. CDR3 length equals 13 residues. Germline V CDR1 and CDR2: SGHTA, FQGNSA. The V end lost 5 bases, the J end lost 7 bases, and 9 bases lay between the germline ends. The CDR3 sequence is CASSLGRNSPLHF. CDR3 DNA sequence: TGTGCCAGCAGCCTAGGACGGAATTCACCCCTCCACTTT.

V gene TRBV6-1 combines with J gene TRBJ2-7, with TRBD1 as a possible D gene (6 bases). Germline-derived CDR1 and CDR2 are MNHNS and SASEGT. The CDR3 contains 13 residues. V lost 6 bases and J lost 3, with 12 bases in between. CDR3 in DNA: TGTGCCAGCAGGGGGGACAAAGACTACGAGCAGTACTTC. Its translation is CASRGDKDYEQYF.

This clonotype has a count of ten or more. The chain combines TRBV6-2 or TRBV6-3 with TRBJ1-1, with 7 bases that match TRBD1. V was clipped by 5 bases and J by 0 bases; unmatched bases: 3. CDR1 MNHEY and CDR2 SVGEGT come from the germline V gene. The CDR3 totals 14 residues. The CDR3 sequence: CASSGQALNTEAFF. The CDR3 coding sequence is TGTGCCAGCAGTGGACAGGCGTTGAACACTGAAGCTTTCTTT.

This clonotype was observed many times. The chain is built from TRBV6-1 and TRBJ2-1; 8 positions match TRBD2. Germline lookup yields CDR1 MNHNS and CDR2 SASEGT. V lost 6 bases to trimming and J lost 2 bases; unmatched junction nucleotides: 3. This CDR3 is 14 amino acids long. The CDR3 reads CASRLAGPYNEQFF. CDR3 sequence (DNA): TGTGCCAGCAGATTAGCGGGGCCCTACAATGAGCAGTTCTTC.

There are many counts of this clonotype. CDR3 in amino acids: CSARPGQGEYEQYF. The CDR3 coding sequence is TGCAGTGCTAGGCCGGGACAGGGGGAGTACGAGCAGTACTTC. The V gene is TRBV20-1, the J gene TRBJ2-7; 11 bases are a match to TRBD1. The junction had 5 bases not matched to a gene; V was cut back by 3 bases and J by 4 bases. From germline, CDR1 is DFQATT and CDR2 SNEGSKA (reference sequence). This CDR3 spans 14 amino acids.

This clonotype was seen only a few times. The CDR3 here is CASSKMRLAGSETQYF. In nucleotides, the CDR3 is TGTGCCAGCAGCAAAATGAGACTAGCGGGTTCTGAGACCCAGTACTTC. The chain is built from TRBV28 and TRBJ2-5; 10 nucleotides line up with TRBD2. CDR3 length equals 16 residues. V gave up 6 bases and J gave up 5 bases; unmatched junction bases: 12. Germline-derived CDR1 and CDR2 are MDHEN and SYDVKM. Drawing the rest from reference TRBV28 and TRBJ2-5, the complete variable domain is DVKVTQSSRYLVKRTGEKVFLECVQDMDHENMFWYRQDPGLGLRLIYFSYDVKMKEKGDIPEGYSVSREKKERFSLILESASTNQTSMYLCASSKMRLAGSETQYFGPGTRLLVL.

As concerns this clonotype: No conserved phenylalanine or tryptophan is present at the end of the CDR3, so a read error is the likely explanation. The CDR3 DNA reads TGTGCCAGCAGAAGACATGGGCGGTATGAAAAACTGTTTTGT. This encodes CASRRHGRYEKLFC. The rearrangement joins TRBV28 to TRBJ1-4, with D unclear. Between the trimmed V and J ends, which lost 6 bases and 6 bases, there was a span of 14 bases. Per germline, CDR1 MDHEN and CDR2 SYDVKM. The CDR3 totals 14 residues.

This chain uses TRBV20-1 with TRBJ2-5; either TRBD1 or TRBD2 may supply D (5 bases each). Germline CDR1 and CDR2: DFQATT and SNEGSKA (reference sequence). V was clipped by 1 base and J by 5 bases, with 11 bases between them. The CDR3 consists of 13 residues. The CDR3 sequence: CSARGDRGETQYF. CDR3 DNA: TGCAGTGCTAGAGGGGACCGCGGGGAGACCCAGTACTTC.

This clonotype was detected many times. The V gene is TRBV6-2 or TRBV6-3, the J gene TRBJ1-1; weak D call: TRBD1 (5 bases). Deletions cut 3 bases from V and 5 bases from J, with 13 bases between. Germline lookup yields CDR1 MNHEY and CDR2 SVGEGT. CDR3 length equals 14 residues. CDR3 loop: CASSYSRGITEAFF. CDR3 nucleotides: TGTGCCAGCAGTTATTCTCGGGGGATAACTGAAGCTTTCTTT.

With respect to this clonotype: It is likely a read error, because the conserved phenylalanine at the end of the CDR3 is missing. The chain carries TRBV12-3 or TRBV12-4 and TRBJ2-5; TRBD2 aligns across 14 bases. The CDR3 spans 18 residues. V lost 6 bases to trimming and J lost 7 bases; unmatched junction nucleotides: 16. The CDR3 DNA reads as TGTGCCAGCAGCCCCGGGACTAGCGGGAGTGGGGAACGGATGACCCAGTACTTA. Its protein product is CASSPGTSGSGERMTQYL.

The chain couples TRBV2 to TRBJ1-2; the match to TRBD1 covers 7 bases. In germline, CDR1 is SNHLY, CDR2 FYNNEI. V was clipped by 5 bases and J by 2 bases; unmatched bases: 8. CDR3 length equals 15 residues. The CDR3 bases are TGTGCCAGCAGTCGGTCAGGGGGATCCAACTATGGCTACACCTTC. It specifies CASSRSGGSNYGYTF.

This chain links TRBV6-6 with TRBJ2-3; no clear D gene. The CDR3 has 14 amino acids. Between the trimmed V and J ends, which lost 10 bases and 0 bases, there was a span of 14 bases. Germline lookup yields CDR1 MNHNY and CDR2 SVGAGI (reference sequence). DNA of the CDR3: TGTGCCATCAGCCTACCCGACAGCACAGATACGCAGTATTTT. This gives the protein CAISLPDSTDTQYF.